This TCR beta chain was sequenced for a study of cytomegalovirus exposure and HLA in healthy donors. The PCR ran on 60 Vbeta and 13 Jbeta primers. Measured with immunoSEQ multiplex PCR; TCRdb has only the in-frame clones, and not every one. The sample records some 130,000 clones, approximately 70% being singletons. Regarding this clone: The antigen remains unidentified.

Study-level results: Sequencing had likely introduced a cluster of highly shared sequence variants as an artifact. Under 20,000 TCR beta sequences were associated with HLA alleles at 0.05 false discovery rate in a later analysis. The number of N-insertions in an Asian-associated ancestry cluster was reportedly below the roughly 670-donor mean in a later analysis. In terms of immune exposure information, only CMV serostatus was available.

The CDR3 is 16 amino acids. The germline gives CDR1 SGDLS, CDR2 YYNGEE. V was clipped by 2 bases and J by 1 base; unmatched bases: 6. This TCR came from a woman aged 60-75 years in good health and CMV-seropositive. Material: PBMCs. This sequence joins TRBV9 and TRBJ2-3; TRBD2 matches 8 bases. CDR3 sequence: CASSVGGARGTDTQYF. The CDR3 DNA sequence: TGTGCCAGCAGCGTCGGGGGGGCGCGGGGCACAGATACGCAGTATTTT.